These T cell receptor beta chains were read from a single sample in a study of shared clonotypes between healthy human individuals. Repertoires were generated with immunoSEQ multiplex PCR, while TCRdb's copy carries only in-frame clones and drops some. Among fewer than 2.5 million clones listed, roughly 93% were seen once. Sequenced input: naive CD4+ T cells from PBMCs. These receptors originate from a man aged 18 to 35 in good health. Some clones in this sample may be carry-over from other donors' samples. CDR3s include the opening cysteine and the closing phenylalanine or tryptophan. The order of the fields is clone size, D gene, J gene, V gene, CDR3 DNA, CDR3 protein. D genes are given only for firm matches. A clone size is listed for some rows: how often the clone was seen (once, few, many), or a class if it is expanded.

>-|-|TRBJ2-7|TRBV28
TGTGCCAGCAGCATTGCCCCCGTTTTCGAGCAGTACTTC
CASSIAPVFEQYF
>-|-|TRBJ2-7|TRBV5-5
TGTGCCAGCAGCTTGGAGTACGGCAGATCCTACGAGCAGTACTTC
CASSLEYGRSYEQYF
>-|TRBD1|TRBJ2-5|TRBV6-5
TGTGCCAGCAGTTACTCCGGACAGGGTAGGGAGACCCAGTACTTC
CASSYSGQGRETQYF
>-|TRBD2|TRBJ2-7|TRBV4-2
TGTGCCAGCAGCCAAGATTTCTCCCGGACTAGCACCACCTACGAGCAGTACTTC
CASSQDFSRTSTTYEQYF
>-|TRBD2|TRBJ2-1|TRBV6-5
TGTGCCAGCAGTTACCTAGCGGACAATGAGCAGTTCTTC
CASSYLADNEQFF
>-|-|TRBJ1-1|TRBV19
TGTGCCAGTAGCCGCGTGGATTACACTGAAGCTTTCTTT
CASSRVDYTEAFF
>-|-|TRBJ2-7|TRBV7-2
TGTGCCAGCAGCCTCGGTAGGGGGGCCTACGAGCAGTACTTC
CASSLGRGAYEQYF
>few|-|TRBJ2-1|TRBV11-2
TGTGCCAGCAGCCCGACCGGGGGCAATGAGCAGTTCTTC
CASSPTGGNEQFF
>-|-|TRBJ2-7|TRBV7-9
TGTGCCAGCAGCAACCAGGACACCCTCTCCTACGAGCAGTACTTC
CASSNQDTLSYEQYF
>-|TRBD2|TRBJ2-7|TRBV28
TGTGCCAGCACGGTGGTGGGAGGGCGGACCTACGAGCAGTACTTC
CASTVVGGRTYEQYF
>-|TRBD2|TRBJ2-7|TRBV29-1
TGCAGCATCTGGACTAGCGCTTACGAGCAGTACTTC
CSIWTSAYEQYF
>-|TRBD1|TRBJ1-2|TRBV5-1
TGCGCCAGCAGCCCCGGACAGGGGGCGGATGGCTACACCTTC
CASSPGQGADGYTF
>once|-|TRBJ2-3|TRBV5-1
TGCGCCAGCAGCCTGGGACCTCCCCCGGGGGATACGCAGTATTTT
CASSLGPPPGDTQYF
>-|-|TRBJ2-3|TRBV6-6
TGTGCCAGCAACCCCGGGTCCTCGCAGTATTTT
CASNPGSSQYF
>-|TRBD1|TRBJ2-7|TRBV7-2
TGTGCCAGCAGCTTAAGGTTCGGGGGACAGGGCTACGAGCAGTACTTC
CASSLRFGGQGYEQYF
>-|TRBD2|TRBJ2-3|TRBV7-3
TGTGCCAGCAGCGGTGCGGGAGGCACAGATACGCAGTATTTT
CASSGAGGTDTQYF
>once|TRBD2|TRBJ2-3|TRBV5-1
TGCGCCAGCAGCCCCTCAGCGGGAGGGGTCCCAGATACGCAGTATTTT
CASSPSAGGVPDTQYF
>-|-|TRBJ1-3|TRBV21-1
TGTGCCAGCACTCCGGGACAGGGTAAACTAACCGGGGGAAACACCATATATTTT
CASTPGQGKLTGGNTIYF
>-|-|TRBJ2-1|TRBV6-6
TGTGCCAGCACGGAGGGACCCTCCTACAATGAGCAGTTCTTC
CASTEGPSYNEQFF
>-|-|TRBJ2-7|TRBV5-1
TGCGCCAGCAGCTTGGAGATGATCGGCGAGCAGTACTTC
CASSLEMIGEQYF
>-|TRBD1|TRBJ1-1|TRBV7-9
TGTGCCAGCACCGCGGGGGACAGGGTGAACACTGAAGCTTTCTTT
CASTAGDRVNTEAFF